These T cell receptor beta chains were read from a single sample in a study of blood T cell repertoires in COVID-19. Method: immunoSEQ multiplex PCR; TCRdb's copy keeps in-frame clones and lacks some. The sample contains fewer than 250,000 clones, about 86% of which appear only once. Sequenced: peripheral blood. The receptor set was obtained from a woman in her 70s with acute or convalescent COVID-19. CDR3s include the opening cysteine and the closing phenylalanine or tryptophan. D genes are given only for firm matches. Not all rows give a size; the values are once, few, many and, for expanded clones, a class.

D gene	V gene	J gene	clone size	CDR3 DNA	CDR3 protein
TRBD2	TRBV19	TRBJ2-2	NA	TGTGCCAGTAGTACTAGCGGGGGGAGCAGGTCCGGGGAGCTGTTTTTT	CASSTSGGSRSGELFF
TRBD2	TRBV6-5	TRBJ2-1	NA	TGTGCCAGCAGCGGGACTAGCGGGGTAAATGAGCAGTTCTTC	CASSGTSGVNEQFF
NA	TRBV7-5	TRBJ1-1	few	TGTGTCAGAGGGGACAGGGCGGCGGGTGAAGCTTTCTTT	CVRGDRAAGEAFF
TRBD1	TRBV5-1	TRBJ1-1	few	TGCGCCAGCAGCTCACCGACAGGGGGCCACACTGAAGCTTTCTTT	CASSSPTGGHTEAFF
TRBD1	TRBV6-1	TRBJ1-5	NA	TGTGCCAGCAGTGATGGACAGGGGGGTTATCAGCCCCAGCATTTT	CASSDGQGGYQPQHF
NA	TRBV15	TRBJ1-2	once	TGTGCCACCAGCAGAGATCCGGGATCCCCAGCTAACTATGGCTACACCTTC	CATSRDPGSPANYGYTF
NA	TRBV18	TRBJ2-7	NA	TGTGCCAGCTCACATGGACAGGGGAGTCGGCGGGAGGGCCCGCAGCAGTACTTC	CASSHGQGSRREGPQQYF
TRBD1	TRBV5-1	TRBJ1-1	NA	TGCGCCAGCAGCTCCCAGGGGGGGAACACTGAAGCTTTCTTT	CASSSQGGNTEAFF
NA	TRBV9	TRBJ2-7	NA	TGTGCCAGCAGCCCGGGGGGACAGGCGTCCTACGAGCAGTACTTC	CASSPGGQASYEQYF
NA	TRBV6-2/TRBV6-3	TRBJ2-7	once	TGTGCCAGCAGTTTCACCTACGAGCAGTACTTC	CASSFTYEQYF
TRBD2	TRBV5-1	TRBJ2-2	NA	TGCGCCAGCAGCTCCCGGGGGACTAGCGGCTTATCCGGGGAGCTGTTTTTT	CASSSRGTSGLSGELFF
TRBD1	TRBV28	TRBJ2-7	NA	TGTGCCAGCATAGCCCACAGGGGGACCTACGAGCAGTACTTC	CASIAHRGTYEQYF
NA	TRBV6-5	TRBJ1-2	NA	TGTGCCACTCGACTCGAAGGCGGAGGCTACACCTTC	CATRLEGGGYTF
NA	TRBV6-5	TRBJ2-7	NA	TGTGCCAGCAGGAGAGAGTACTACGAGCAGTACTTC	CASRREYYEQYF
TRBD2	TRBV20-1	TRBJ2-1	NA	TGCAGTGCTAGTAAAGGACTAGCGGGAGTAGGTGAGCAGTTCTTC	CSASKGLAGVGEQFF
TRBD1	TRBV11-2	TRBJ2-5	NA	TGTGCCAGCAGCTTAGGGGGACAGCAACAAGAGACCCAGTACTTC	CASSLGGQQQETQYF
NA	TRBV5-1	TRBJ2-7	NA	TGCGCCAGCAGCCTGACAGGCGAGTCCTACGAGCAGTACTTC	CASSLTGESYEQYF
NA	TRBV5-1	TRBJ1-3	few	TGCGCCAGCAGCTTGTATTCCGGAAACACCATATATTTT	CASSLYSGNTIYF
TRBD1	TRBV28	TRBJ1-2	NA	TGTGCCAGCAGCGGACAGGGCGGTAATTTAGGCTACACCTTC	CASSGQGGNLGYTF
TRBD1	TRBV10-2	TRBJ1-1	NA	TGCGCCAGCAGTTACGACAGGGGCTTGAACACTGAAGCTTTCTTT	CASSYDRGLNTEAFF
NA	TRBV19	TRBJ1-4	NA	TGTGCCAGTACCCCGGGACACCGGAGTAATGAAAAACTGTTTTTT	CASTPGHRSNEKLFF
NA	TRBV11-2	TRBJ1-1	NA	TGTGCCAGCAGCTCCAACATTGGGAACACTGAAGCTTTCTTT	CASSSNIGNTEAFF
TRBD1	TRBV5-6	TRBJ2-4	few	TGTGCCAGCAGCTCTATACAGGGGGACAAAAACATTCAGTACTTC	CASSSIQGDKNIQYF
TRBD1	TRBV15	TRBJ1-4	NA	TGTGCCACCAGCACCAACTTGGGACAGTTTAATGAAAAACTGTTTTTT	CATSTNLGQFNEKLFF
TRBD2	TRBV5-1	TRBJ2-1	NA	TGCGCCAGCAACACGGGGGGCTCCTACAATGAGCAGTTCTTC	CASNTGGSYNEQFF
NA	TRBV11-3	TRBJ1-1	once	TGTGCCAGCAGCTTAGGTAGGGGTGGAAACACTGAAGCTTTCTTT	CASSLGRGGNTEAFF
TRBD1	TRBV5-1	TRBJ2-7	few	TGCGCCAGCAGCCCGGGACAGGGAAGCGGCGAGCAGTACTTC	CASSPGQGSGEQYF
TRBD1	TRBV9	TRBJ1-1	NA	TGTGCCAGCAGCGGTGCCAGGGGGGCTAACACTGAAGCTTTCTTT	CASSGARGANTEAFF
NA	TRBV2	TRBJ1-1	once	TGTGCCAGCGGATTAGGGGGTCCTTTTGAAGCTTTCTTT	CASGLGGPFEAFF
NA	TRBV7-2	TRBJ2-1	NA	TGTGCCAGCAGCTTAACCGGACTGCTCAATGAGCAGTTCTTC	CASSLTGLLNEQFF
TRBD1	TRBV28	TRBJ2-7	NA	TGTGCCAGCAGTTACATTTTCGGACAGGGGGGATACGAGCAGTACTTC	CASSYIFGQGGYEQYF
TRBD2	TRBV14	TRBJ2-7	NA	TGTGCCAGCAGCCCTAATCGGGGGGTCCCAACTACCGAGCAGTACTTC	CASSPNRGVPTTEQYF
TRBD2	TRBV10-1	TRBJ2-1	NA	TGCGCCAGCAGTGAGTTTAGCGGGGGGAGGAATGAGCAGTTCTTC	CASSEFSGGRNEQFF
TRBD2	TRBV4-2	TRBJ2-5	NA	TGTGCCAGCAGCCTTCTCGGGGGGGCTGGAACCCAAGAGACCCAGTACTTC	CASSLLGGAGTQETQYF
TRBD2	TRBV29-1	TRBJ2-7	NA	TGCAGCGTAACGCAGGCGGGGGGCGAGCAGTACTTC	CSVTQAGGEQYF
TRBD2	TRBV19	TRBJ2-7	NA	TGTGCCAGTAGGAGGACTAGCGGCTCCTACGAGCAGTACTTC	CASRRTSGSYEQYF
TRBD1	TRBV7-2	TRBJ1-2	NA	TGTGCCAGCAGCTTAGCACAGGGGTCGGATGGCTACACCTTC	CASSLAQGSDGYTF
TRBD1	TRBV5-1	TRBJ2-2	NA	TGCGCCAGCAAGTTGGGACAGATAAACACCGGGGAGCTGTTTTTT	CASKLGQINTGELFF
NA	TRBV7-2	TRBJ2-4	NA	TGTGCCAGCACTTTAGTCGGACTATCACCCAGTGACATTCAGTACTTC	CASTLVGLSPSDIQYF
TRBD1	TRBV19	TRBJ2-3	NA	TGTGCCAGTAGCAAAAGACAGGGGATGGGCACAGATACGCAGTATTTT	CASSKRQGMGTDTQYF
NA	TRBV15	TRBJ1-4	once	TGTGCCACCAGCAGAGGAGCAGGGGTTGGCAATGAAAAACTGTTTTTT	CATSRGAGVGNEKLFF
TRBD2	TRBV7-2	TRBJ2-7	NA	TGTGCCAGCAGCTTACAGATAGCGGGAGCCCACGAGCAGTACTTC	CASSLQIAGAHEQYF
TRBD2	TRBV5-4	TRBJ2-7	NA	TGTGCCAGCAGCTTCGGACTAGCGGCCTATACTAACGAGCAGTACTTC	CASSFGLAAYTNEQYF
TRBD2	TRBV18	TRBJ2-7	NA	TGTGCCAGCTCACCACTCGTCCGGGAGGGCGAGCAGTACTTC	CASSPLVREGEQYF
TRBD1	TRBV19	TRBJ1-5	NA	TGTGCCAGTAGTATAGTACAGGGGGCGTTCAATCAGCCCCAGCATTTT	CASSIVQGAFNQPQHF
NA	TRBV5-6	TRBJ2-3	NA	TGTGCCAGCCTGAAGGACTACACAGATACGCAGTATTTT	CASLKDYTDTQYF
NA	TRBV4-3	TRBJ2-3	NA	TGCGCCAGCAGCCAGATGGGACTGTCAGATACGCAGTATTTT	CASSQMGLSDTQYF
TRBD1	TRBV15	TRBJ2-3	NA	TGTGCCACCAGCAGAGGCCTCCGGGACAGGGGATCGGATACGCAGTATTTT	CATSRGLRDRGSDTQYF
TRBD2	TRBV27	TRBJ2-1	NA	TGTGCCAGCAGACGGGGACTAGCGGGCCAGAGCTCCTACAATGAGCAGTTCTTC	CASRRGLAGQSSYNEQFF
TRBD1	TRBV28	TRBJ1-4	NA	TGTGCCAGCAGTTCCTACCGGGACAGGGACGAAAAACTGTTTTTT	CASSSYRDRDEKLFF
TRBD2	TRBV11-3	TRBJ2-5	NA	TGTGCCAGCAGCCCCAGGGAGCGGGGGGGGGAGACCCAGTACTTC	CASSPRERGGETQYF